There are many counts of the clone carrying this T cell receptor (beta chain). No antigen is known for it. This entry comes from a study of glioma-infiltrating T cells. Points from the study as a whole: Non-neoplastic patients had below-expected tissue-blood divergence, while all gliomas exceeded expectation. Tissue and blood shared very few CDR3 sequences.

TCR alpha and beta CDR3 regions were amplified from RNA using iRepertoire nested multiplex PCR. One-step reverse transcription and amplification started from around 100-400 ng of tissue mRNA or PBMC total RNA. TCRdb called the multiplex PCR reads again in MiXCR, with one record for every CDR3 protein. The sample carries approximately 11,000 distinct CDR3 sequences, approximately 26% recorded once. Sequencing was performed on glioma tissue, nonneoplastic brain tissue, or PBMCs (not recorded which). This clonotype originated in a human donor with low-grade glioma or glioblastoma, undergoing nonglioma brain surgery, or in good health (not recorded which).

CDR3 loop: CASSPSINTEAFF. The CDR3 region has the DNA TGTGCCAGCTCACCTTCGATAAACACTGAAGCTTTCTTT. The chain employs TRBV18 and TRBJ1-1; no clear D gene. CDR1 is KGHSH, CDR2 LQKENI, per germline. CDR3 size: 13 residues. V dropped 3 bases and J dropped 2 bases, with 7 bases sitting between them. Combining the CDR3 with reference TRBV18 and TRBJ1-1 gives the whole variable domain NAGVMQNPRHLVRRRGQEARLRCSPMKGHSHVYWYRQLPEEGLKFMVYLQKENIIDESGMPKERFSAEFPKEGPSILRIQQVVRGDSAAYFCASSPSINTEAFFGQGTRLTVV.